The 5 T cell receptor beta chains reported below all come from one sample, sequenced in a study of graft-versus-host responses after intestinal transplantation. Sequenced by immunoSEQ multiplex PCR; TCRdb stores in-frame clones only, minus some. Of tens of thousands of clones listed, approximately 86% are singletons. Grafts had their tissue processed, releasing intraepithelial and lamina propria lymphocytes. The material was ileum tissue, obtained almost 210 days after intestinal transplant. The receptors were gathered from a human patient who received an intestinal transplant, so some T cells may come from the graft donor.

CDR3 amino acids: CASSLWTGRHNEQFF. The DNA for the CDR3 is TGTGCCAGCAGCTTATGGACAGGTCGACACAATGAGCAGTTCTTC. The rearrangement uses TRBV11-2 and TRBJ2-1; 7 bases map to TRBD1. The CDR3 has 15 residues. V trimming: 2 bases; J trimming: 5 bases; junction bases outside the gene matches: 6. Per the germline V gene, CDR1 is SGHAT and CDR2 is FQNNGV.

This chain links TRBV5-4 with TRBJ1-2; weak D call: TRBD1 (5 bases). CDR1 SGHNT and CDR2 YYREEE come from the germline V gene (reference sequence). The CDR3 is made up of 15 amino acids. V lost 4 bases and J 2 bases, leaving 15 bases between the germline ends. This chain's CDR3 is CASSAWGFLNYGYTF. CDR3 DNA: TGTGCCAGCAGCGCGTGGGGCTTCTTAAACTATGGCTACACCTTC.

The V call is TRBV2, the J call TRBJ2-5; D remains ambiguous. Trimming took 6 bases from V and 1 from J, leaving 12 bases between them. CDR3 length: 14 amino acids. Germline CDR1 is SNHLY and CDR2 is FYNNEI. DNA of the CDR3: TGTGCCAGCAGGACCACACCGACCCAAGAGACCCAGTACTTC. Translation gives CASRTTPTQETQYF.

The chain uses TRBV15 and TRBJ2-2, with 8 bases identical to TRBD2. This CDR3 comprises 17 residues. CDR1 is LNHNV, CDR2 YYDKDF, per germline (reference sequence). V trimming: 1 base; J trimming: 1 base; junction bases outside the gene matches: 5. The CDR3 DNA is TGTGCCACCAGCAGAGGGCGGACTAGCCGGAACACCGGGGAGCTGTTTTTT. It specifies CATSRGRTSRNTGELFF.

This clone was observed a handful of times. The CDR3 DNA follows: TGTGCCAGCAGCTTGTTTGGCCTCGGCTCTGGAAACACCATATATTTT. Amino acids: CASSLFGLGSGNTIYF. This chain uses TRBV5-6 with TRBJ1-3, with no clear D. The germline V gene encodes CDR1 SGHDT and CDR2 YYEEEE. Trimming left V 1 base short and J 0 bases short, with 11 bases between. The CDR3 spans 16 residues.